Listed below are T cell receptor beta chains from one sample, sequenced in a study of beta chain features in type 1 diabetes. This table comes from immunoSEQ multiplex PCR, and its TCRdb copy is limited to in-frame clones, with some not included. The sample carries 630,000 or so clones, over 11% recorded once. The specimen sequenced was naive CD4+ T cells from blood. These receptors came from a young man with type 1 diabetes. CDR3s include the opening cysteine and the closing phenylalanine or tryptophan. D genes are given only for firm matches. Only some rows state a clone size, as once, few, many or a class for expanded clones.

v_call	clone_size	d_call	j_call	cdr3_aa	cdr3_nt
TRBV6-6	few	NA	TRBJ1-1	CASSIGASTEAFF	TGTGCCAGCAGCATCGGGGCCTCCACTGAAGCTTTCTTT
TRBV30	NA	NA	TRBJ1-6	CAWSGQYNSPLHF	TGTGCCTGGAGTGGGCAGTATAATTCACCCCTCCACTTT
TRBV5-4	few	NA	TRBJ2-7	CASSLVGNGPYEQYF	TGTGCCAGCAGCTTGGTAGGGAACGGGCCCTACGAGCAGTACTTC
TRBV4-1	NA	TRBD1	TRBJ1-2	CASSQGQGDGGVGYTF	TGCGCCAGCAGCCAAGGACAGGGGGACGGGGGAGTTGGCTACACCTTC
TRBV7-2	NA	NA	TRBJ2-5	CASSLERGQGRYF	TGTGCCAGCAGCTTAGAGAGAGGGCAGGGAAGGTACTTC
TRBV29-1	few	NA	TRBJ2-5	CSVVQGQETQYF	TGCAGCGTTGTACAGGGCCAAGAGACCCAGTACTTC
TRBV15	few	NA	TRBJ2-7	CATSKGDSYEQYF	TGTGCCACCAGCAAAGGGGACTCCTACGAGCAGTACTTC
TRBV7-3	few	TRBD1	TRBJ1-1	CASSATGGTEAFF	TGTGCCAGCAGCGCAACAGGGGGGACTGAAGCTTTCTTT
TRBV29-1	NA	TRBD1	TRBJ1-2	CSVAPGGDGYTF	TGCAGCGTTGCTCCAGGGGGAGATGGCTACACCTTC
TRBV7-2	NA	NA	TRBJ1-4	CASSPRGRTEKLFF	TGTGCCAGCAGCCCCCGGGGGAGAACTGAAAAACTGTTTTTT
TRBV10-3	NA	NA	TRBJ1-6	CAIRGQNNSPLHF	TGTGCCATCAGAGGCCAGAATAATTCACCCCTCCACTTT
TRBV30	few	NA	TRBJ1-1	CAWTPDTMNTEAFF	TGTGCCTGGACCCCAGACACCATGAACACTGAAGCTTTCTTT
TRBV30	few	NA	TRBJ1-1	CAWSVGLMGYTEAFF	TGTGCCTGGAGTGTGGGATTGATGGGATACACTGAAGCTTTCTTT
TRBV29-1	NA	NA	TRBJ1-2	CSVVVNYGYTF	TGCAGCGTTGTAGTAAACTATGGCTACACCTTC
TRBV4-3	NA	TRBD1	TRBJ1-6	CASSQGTGASNSPLHF	TGCGCCAGCAGCCAAGGGACAGGGGCCTCTAATTCACCCCTCCACTTT
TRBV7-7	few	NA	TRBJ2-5	CASSLGLPETQYF	TGTGCTAGCAGTCTGGGACTCCCAGAGACCCAGTACTTC
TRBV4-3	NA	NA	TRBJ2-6	CASSHSGSGANVLTF	TGCGCCAGCAGCCACTCAGGCTCTGGGGCCAACGTCCTGACTTTC
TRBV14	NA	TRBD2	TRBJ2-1	CASSQRGGVVNEQFF	TGTGCCAGCAGCCAACGGGGGGGCGTTGTGAATGAGCAGTTCTTC
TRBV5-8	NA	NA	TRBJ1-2	CASSLRPSGLLNYGYTF	TGTGCCAGCAGCCTTCGCCCGTCGGGCCTGCTTAACTATGGCTACACCTTC
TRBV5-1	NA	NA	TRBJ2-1	CASSLVPPASEQFF	TGCGCCAGCAGCTTGGTCCCTCCGGCTTCCGAGCAGTTCTTC
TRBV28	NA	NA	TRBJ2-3	CASSSTSHEADTQYF	TGTGCCAGCAGTTCCACTTCCCATGAGGCAGATACGCAGTATTTT
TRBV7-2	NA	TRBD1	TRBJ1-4	CASSIRQGAGEKLFF	TGTGCCAGCAGCATCCGACAGGGGGCTGGTGAAAAACTGTTTTTT
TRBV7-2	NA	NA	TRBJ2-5	CASSPYSPETQYF	TGTGCCAGCAGCCCCTACTCCCCGGAGACCCAGTACTTC
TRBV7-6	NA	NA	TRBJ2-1	CASSLGGQQYNEQFF	TGTGCCAGCAGCTTAGGAGGACAGCAATACAATGAGCAGTTCTTC
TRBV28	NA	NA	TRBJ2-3	CASSLGDTQYF	TGTGCCAGCAGTCTAGGAGATACGCAGTATTTT
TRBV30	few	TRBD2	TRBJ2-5	CAWSRGLAGETQYF	TGTGCCTGGAGCAGGGGACTAGCGGGAGAGACCCAGTACTTC
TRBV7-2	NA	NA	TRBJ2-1	CASSFAGDDEQFF	TGTGCCAGCAGCTTCGCAGGGGACGATGAGCAGTTCTTC
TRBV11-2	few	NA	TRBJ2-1	CASSLGTQGFGEQFF	TGTGCCAGCAGCTTAGGTACCCAGGGTTTCGGTGAGCAGTTCTTC
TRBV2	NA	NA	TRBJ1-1	CASSEGASTEAFF	TGTGCCAGCAGTGAAGGGGCGAGCACTGAAGCTTTCTTT
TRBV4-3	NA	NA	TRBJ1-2	CASSQVGTIQGYGYTF	TGCGCCAGCAGCCAAGTGGGGACCATCCAGGGTTATGGCTACACCTTC
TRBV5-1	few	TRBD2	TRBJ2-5	CASSLGLAGGRQETQYF	TGCGCCAGCAGCTTGGGACTAGCGGGAGGGAGGCAAGAGACCCAGTACTTC
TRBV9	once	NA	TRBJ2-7	CATKPNPGYYEQYF	TGTGCCACCAAACCGAACCCTGGATACTACGAGCAGTACTTC
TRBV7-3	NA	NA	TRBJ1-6	CASSSGTANSPLHF	TGTGCCAGCAGCTCCGGGACCGCTAATTCACCCCTCCACTTT
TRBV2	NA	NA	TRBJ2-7	CASSLSLSSYEQYF	TGTGCCAGCAGCTTGAGTCTGAGCTCCTACGAGCAGTACTTC
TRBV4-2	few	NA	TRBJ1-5	CASSQLGEQPQHF	TGTGCCAGCAGCCAACTTGGGGAACAGCCCCAGCATTTT
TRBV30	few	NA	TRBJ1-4	CAWSVLPEKLFF	TGTGCCTGGAGTGTACTCCCCGAAAAACTGTTTTTT
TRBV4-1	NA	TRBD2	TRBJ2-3	CASSQGGLAGAADTQYF	TGCGCCAGCAGCCAAGGGGGACTAGCGGGTGCGGCAGATACGCAGTATTTT
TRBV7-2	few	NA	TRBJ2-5	CASSLVSGETQYF	TGTGCCAGCAGCCTTGTATCAGGAGAGACCCAGTACTTC
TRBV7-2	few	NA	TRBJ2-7	CASSPGTLPYEQYF	TGTGCCAGCAGCCCAGGGACTCTTCCCTACGAGCAGTACTTC
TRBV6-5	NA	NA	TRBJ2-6	CASSFSGANVLTF	TGTGCCAGCAGCTTCTCTGGGGCCAACGTCCTGACTTTC
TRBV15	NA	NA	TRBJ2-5	CATSREHSQVQETQYF	TGTGCCACCAGCAGAGAACACAGTCAGGTCCAAGAGACCCAGTACTTC
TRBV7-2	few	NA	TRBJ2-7	CASSLVGLISYEQYF	TGTGCCAGCAGCTTAGTGGGCTTGATCTCTTACGAGCAGTACTTC
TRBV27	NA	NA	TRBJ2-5	CASSLVFRDAQETQYF	TGTGCCAGCAGCCTCGTGTTTCGGGACGCACAAGAGACCCAGTACTTC
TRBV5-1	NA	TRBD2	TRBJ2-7	CASSSPSGRTYEQYF	TGCGCCAGCAGCTCCCCTAGCGGGAGAACATACGAGCAGTACTTC
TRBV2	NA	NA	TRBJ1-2	CASRDRSTYGYTF	TGTGCCAGCAGGGACAGATCCACTTATGGCTACACCTTC
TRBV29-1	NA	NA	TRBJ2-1	CSVTYWRAGGYNEQFF	TGCAGCGTTACTTATTGGAGGGCCGGAGGCTACAATGAGCAGTTCTTC
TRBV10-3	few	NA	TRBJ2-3	CAISGTDTQYF	TGTGCCATCAGTGGAACAGATACGCAGTATTTT
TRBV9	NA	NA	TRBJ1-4	CASSVFGDEKLFF	TGTGCCAGCAGCGTATTCGGGGATGAAAAACTGTTTTTT
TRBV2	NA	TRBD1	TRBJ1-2	CATRGGQHYGYTF	TGTGCCACCCGAGGGGGACAGCACTATGGCTACACCTTC
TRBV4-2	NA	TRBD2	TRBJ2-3	CASSQTSGSQPFAQYF	TGTGCCAGCAGCCAGACTAGCGGGAGTCAACCCTTTGCGCAGTATTTT
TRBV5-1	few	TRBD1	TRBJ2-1	CASSYGTGDNEQFF	TGCGCCAGCAGTTATGGGACAGGGGACAATGAGCAGTTCTTC
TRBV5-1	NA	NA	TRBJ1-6	CASSLVEGNSPLHF	TGCGCCAGCAGCTTGGTAGAGGGAAATTCACCCCTCCACTTT